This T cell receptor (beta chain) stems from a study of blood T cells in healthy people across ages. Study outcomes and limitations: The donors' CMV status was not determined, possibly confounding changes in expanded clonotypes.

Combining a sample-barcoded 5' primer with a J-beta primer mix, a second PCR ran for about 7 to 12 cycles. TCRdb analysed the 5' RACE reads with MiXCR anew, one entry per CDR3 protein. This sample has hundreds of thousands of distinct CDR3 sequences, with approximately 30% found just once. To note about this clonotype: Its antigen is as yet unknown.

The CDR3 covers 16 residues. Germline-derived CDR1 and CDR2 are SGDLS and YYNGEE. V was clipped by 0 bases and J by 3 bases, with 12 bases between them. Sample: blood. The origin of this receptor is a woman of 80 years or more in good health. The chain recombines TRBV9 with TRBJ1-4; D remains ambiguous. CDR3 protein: CASSVGPGRANEKLFF. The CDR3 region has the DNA TGTGCCAGCAGCGTAGGGCCCGGACGGGCTAATGAAAAACTGTTTTTT.